This record concerns one TCR beta chain sequence. Its antigen is as yet unknown. CDR3 length: 16 residues. The J segment lost 4 bases and the V segment lost 4 bases, leaving 11 bases of the junction unmatched. Germline lookup yields CDR1 SGHRS and CDR2 YFSETQ. This specimen belongs to a study of shared clonotypes between healthy human individuals. The protocol was immunoSEQ multiplex PCR, while the TCRdb copy is restricted to in-frame clones and leaves out a portion. The sample records about 2.3 million clones, approximately 95% being singletons. General observations from the study: Only a few donors were included, so the genetic and exposure-history diversity represented was limited.

Donors had no recently reported acute infections or vaccinations and were HIV-negative. Sequencing was done on a sample of naive CD4+ T cells from PBMCs. Subset described: CD45RA+ positively selected. This chain connects TRBV5-1 to TRBJ2-3; TRBD1 matches at 8 bases. The clonotype comes from a young man in good health. Some clones in this sample may be carry-over from other donors' samples. Here the CDR3 reads CASSLGAGGGSDTQYF. In nucleotides, the CDR3 is TGCGCCAGCAGCCTCGGGGCAGGGGGCGGGTCAGATACGCAGTATTTT.